Sequencing of this T cell receptor (beta chain) was carried out in a study of blood T cell repertoires in COVID-19. On the study more broadly: T cells, B-cell-depleted T cells, or PBMCs supplied cDNA or gDNA.

The length of the CDR3 is 13 residues. Per germline, CDR1 MNHEY and CDR2 SMNVEV (reference sequence). Trimming removed 0 bases from V and 7 bases from J; junction bases left unmatched: 3. Clones were sequenced by immunoSEQ multiplex PCR, and TCRdb holds only the in-frame ones, with some missing. Of a few hundred thousand clones in the sample, approximately 91% were seen once. The source material was PBMCs or T cells enriched from blood (not recorded which). The sequence was collected from a woman between 18 and 30 years old who had been exposed to COVID-19. The chain joins TRBV27 to TRBJ2-7, with TRBD2 matching 7 bases. The DNA for the CDR3 is TGTGCCAGCAGTTTATCGGGGGGGAGTGAGCAGTACTTC. It codes for CASSLSGGSEQYF.